This TCR beta chain originates from a study of circulating CD8 cells and anti-PD-1 response in melanoma. Sorting of live CD3+CD8+TCRalphabeta+ cells by PD-1 and/or TIGIT gave four subsets. Overall study findings and caveats: Subset repertoires were largely private at M1, with under 7% shared. Published repertoire comparisons used only baseline and M1 samples. Generally, no replicate experiments were performed.

Germline V gives CDR1 MNHEY, CDR2 SMNVEV (reference sequence). CDR3 length equals 17 residues. The ends lost 2 bases at V and 3 bases at J; junction bases unmatched: 9. Each library started from roughly 16 ng of total RNA using the QIAseq Immune Repertoire TCR panel. One entry per CDR3 protein, called by TCRdb with MiXCR from the reads. The sample yields 470 or so distinct CDR3 sequences, around 5.5% seen once. This clonotype is categorized as medium-sized. Its specificity is not known. V gene TRBV27 combines with J gene TRBJ2-2, with TRBD2 matching 7 bases. The sequence came from a human donor with melanoma. The sequencing here drew on CD8+ T cells from PBMCs, taken at baseline or after one month of anti-PD-1 therapy (not recorded which). The CDR3 DNA reads TGTGCCAGCAGTTTACTCCGACAGCGGGGCGACACCGGGGAGCTGTTTTTT. This encodes CASSLLRQRGDTGELFF.